This TCR beta chain is drawn from a study of Ad26.COV2.S vaccination and SARS-CoV-2 variants. With regard to this clone: Its matching antigen is unknown.

General study points: Total T cell responses, in the TCR breadth and depth analyses, may have been underestimated.

This table comes from immunoSEQ multiplex PCR, and its TCRdb copy is limited to in-frame clones, with some not included. The table lists 200,000 to 250,000 clones, approximately 87% of them singletons. V lost 4 bases and J lost 4, with 16 bases in between. This CDR3 has 15 residues. Germline CDR1 and CDR2: MNHEY and SVGAGI. The sample's treatment: 15 to 20 received Ad26.COV2.S at low or high dose, single or two shots; several received placebo; per-sample allocation not given. Samples were taken on day 63 after the first vaccine or placebo injection. Whoever gave the sample was an adult aged 18-55 years in Boston.

This receptor was identified in a person between 18 and 60 years old who received the Ad26.COV2.S COVID-19 vaccine or a placebo. The specimen comprised peripheral blood, sampled in a trial of Ad26.COV2.S vaccine versus placebo. This rearrangement joins TRBV6-5 to TRBJ2-5; perhaps TRBD2 as D (7 bases). This CDR3 is CASSSGWGGRETQYF. In DNA, the CDR3 is TGTGCCAGCAGTTCGGGCTGGGGGGGGCGAGAGACCCAGTACTTC.